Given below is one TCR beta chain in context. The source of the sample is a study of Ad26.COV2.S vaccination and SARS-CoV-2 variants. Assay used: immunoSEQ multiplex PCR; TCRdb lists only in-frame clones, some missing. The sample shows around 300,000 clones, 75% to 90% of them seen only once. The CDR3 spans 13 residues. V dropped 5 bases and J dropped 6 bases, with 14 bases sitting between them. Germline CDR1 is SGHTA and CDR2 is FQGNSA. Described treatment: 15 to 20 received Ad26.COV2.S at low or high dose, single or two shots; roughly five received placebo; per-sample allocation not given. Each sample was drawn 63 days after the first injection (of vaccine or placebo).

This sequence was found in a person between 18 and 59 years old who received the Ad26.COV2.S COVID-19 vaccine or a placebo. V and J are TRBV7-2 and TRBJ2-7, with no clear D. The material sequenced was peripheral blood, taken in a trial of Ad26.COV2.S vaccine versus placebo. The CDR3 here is CASSVNLDSEQYF. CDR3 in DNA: TGTGCCAGCAGCGTAAATCTAGACTCCGAGCAGTACTTC. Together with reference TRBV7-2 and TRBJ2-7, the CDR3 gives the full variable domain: GAGVSQSPSNKVTEKGKDVELRCDPISGHTALYWYRQSLGQGLEFLIYFQGNSAPDKSGLPSDRFSAERTGGSVSTLTIQRTQQEDSAVYLCASSVNLDSEQYFGPGTRLTVT.